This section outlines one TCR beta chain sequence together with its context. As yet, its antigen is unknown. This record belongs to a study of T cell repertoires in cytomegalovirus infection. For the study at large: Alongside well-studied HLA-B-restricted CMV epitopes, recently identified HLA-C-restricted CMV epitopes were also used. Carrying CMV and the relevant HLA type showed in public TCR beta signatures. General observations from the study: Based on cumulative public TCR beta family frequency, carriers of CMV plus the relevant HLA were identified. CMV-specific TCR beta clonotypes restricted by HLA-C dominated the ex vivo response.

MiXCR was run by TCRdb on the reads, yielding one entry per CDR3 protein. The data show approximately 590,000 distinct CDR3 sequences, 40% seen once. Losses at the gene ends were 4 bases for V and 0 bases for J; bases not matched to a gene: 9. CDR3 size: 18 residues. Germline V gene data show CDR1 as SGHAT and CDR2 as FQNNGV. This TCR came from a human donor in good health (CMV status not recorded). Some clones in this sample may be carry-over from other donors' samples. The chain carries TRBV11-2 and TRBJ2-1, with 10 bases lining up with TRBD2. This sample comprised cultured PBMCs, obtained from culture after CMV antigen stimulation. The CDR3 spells CASSSIQRGGSSYNEQFF. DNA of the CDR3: TGTGCCAGCAGCTCAATCCAGCGGGGGGGAAGCTCCTACAATGAGCAGTTCTTC. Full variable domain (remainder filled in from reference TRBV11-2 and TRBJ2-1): EAGVAQSPRYKIIEKRQSVAFWCNPISGHATLYWYQQILGQGPKLLIQFQNNGVVDDSQLPKDRFSAERLKGVDSTLKIQPAKLEDSAVYLCASSSIQRGGSSYNEQFFGPGTRLTVL.